This TCR beta chain appears in the sequencing data of a study of blood T cells in healthy people across ages. Study findings and constraints: PBMCs that were unsorted prevented a conclusive naive versus antigen-experienced comparison.

Trimming stripped 6 bases from V and 2 bases from J, with 15 bases between. CDR1 and CDR2 from the germline V gene are SGHDT and YYEEEE. This CDR3 is built from 14 residues. A word on this clonotype: The antigen remains undetermined.

A second PCR of about 7 to 12 cycles used a sample-barcoded 5' primer and a J-beta primer mix. Every sample returned 3 million or more CDR3-containing paired-end reads. TCRdb analysed the 5' RACE reads with MiXCR anew, one entry per CDR3 protein. This sample carries hundreds of thousands of distinct CDR3 sequences, less than 35% of them seen once, and the ten largest clones take roughly 17%. Sequencing was carried out using blood. The sequence was collected from an elderly woman in good health. The V gene is TRBV5-6, the J gene TRBJ2-7; no clear D gene. The CDR3 sequence: CASTPMTLTYEQYF. CDR3 DNA: TGTGCCAGCACACCAATGACTCTTACCTACGAGCAGTACTTC.